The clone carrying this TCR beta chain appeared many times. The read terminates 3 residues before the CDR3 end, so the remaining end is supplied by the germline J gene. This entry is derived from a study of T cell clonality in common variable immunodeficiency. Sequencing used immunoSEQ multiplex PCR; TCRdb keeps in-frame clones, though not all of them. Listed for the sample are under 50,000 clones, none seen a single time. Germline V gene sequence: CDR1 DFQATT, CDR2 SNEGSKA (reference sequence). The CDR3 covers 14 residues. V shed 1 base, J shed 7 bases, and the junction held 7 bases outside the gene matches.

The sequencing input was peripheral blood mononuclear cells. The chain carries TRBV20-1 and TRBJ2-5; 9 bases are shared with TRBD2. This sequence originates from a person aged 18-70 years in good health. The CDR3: CSARVSGGRRTQYF. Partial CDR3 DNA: TGCAGTGCTAGAGTGAGCGGGGGGCGGAGGACC.